The clone carrying this T cell receptor (beta chain) was detected once. Its specificity is unknown. This sample stems from a study of cytomegalovirus exposure and HLA in healthy donors. Study-level background: In an earlier analysis, 90 million to 120 million unique TCR beta sequences were found from about 180 million T cells. Study-level points and caveats: The likely origin of a cluster of highly shared sequence variants was a sequencing artifact. Most subjects' HLA-A and HLA-B alleles were reportedly predicted from TCR beta sequences. Under in vitro conditions, a few CMV-associated chains were confirmed as specific for CMV antigens.

V lost 0 bases and J 5 bases, leaving 13 bases between the germline ends. The CDR3 is 15 amino acids. The germline V gene has CDR1 LNHNV and CDR2 YYDKDF (reference sequence). The PCR employed 60 Vbeta primers together with 13 Jbeta primers. TCRdb keeps only in-frame clones here, not all; method: immunoSEQ multiplex PCR. The table includes roughly 110,000 clones, 73% detected once. The J gene is TRBJ2-5, the V gene TRBV15; no clear D gene. Sequencing used PBMCs. This receptor was taken from a man aged 30-40 years in good health and CMV-seronegative. In DNA form, the CDR3 reads TGTGCCACCAGCAGAGATCCCGCTCCGGTGGAGACCCAGTACTTC. Encoded protein: CATSRDPAPVETQYF.